This TCR beta chain was profiled in a study of shared clonotypes between healthy human individuals. Looked up from germline, CDR1 is MGHRA and CDR2 is YSYEKL. CDR3 length: 16 amino acids. The ends lost 3 bases at V and 3 bases at J; junction bases unmatched: 5. The protocol was immunoSEQ multiplex PCR, while the TCRdb copy is restricted to in-frame clones and leaves out a portion. The sample has 2 million or so clones, about 94% seen once. Naive CD8 cells were CD45RO-negative, positively selected for CCR7, excluding terminally differentiated effector memory CD45RA+ cells. The rearrangement joins TRBV4-1 to TRBJ2-7; 13 bases align to TRBD2. The sequenced sample was naive CD8+ T cells sorted from blood. This sequence originates from a man aged 18-30 years in good health. CDR3 DNA sequence: TGCGCCAGCAGCCAGGAGACTAGCGGGGGGAGCTACGAGCAGTACTTC. Translating it yields CASSQETSGGSYEQYF.